The 26 T cell receptor beta chains below all came from one sample that was sequenced in a study of T-cell reconstitution after alpha-beta-depleted transplantation in children. The authors prepared the TCRbeta library with unique molecular identifiers. Via MiXCR, TCRdb re-called the PCR reads, giving one row per CDR3 protein. The sample lists more than 150,000 distinct CDR3 sequences, less than 8% seen once, with around 3% in the top ten. This sample comprised PBMCs from the stem cell graft donor, obtained from the stem cell graft. These receptors were collected from a human donor who donated a stem cell graft to a child with Wiskott-Aldrich syndrome.

This clonotype has at least ten counts. The gene calls are TRBV13 and TRBJ2-5; D call uncertain. CDR3 length equals 13 residues. Trimming shortened V by 3 bases and J by 3 bases, and 8 bases separated the two germline ends. CDR1 and CDR2 (germline): PRHDT, FYEKMQ (reference sequence). CDR3 sequence reads: CASSFQSEETQYF. CDR3 DNA: TGTGCCAGCAGCTTCCAGTCTGAAGAGACCCAGTACTTC.

Only a few counts were recorded for this clonotype. The rearrangement joins TRBV18 to TRBJ2-4; maybe TRBD2 (6 bases). CDR3 size: 14 residues. Trimming stripped 0 bases from V and 6 bases from J, with 9 bases between. The germline CDR1 and CDR2 sequences are KGHSH and LQKENI. CDR3 residues: CASSPPMGGNIQYF. CDR3 coding DNA: TGTGCCAGCTCACCACCGATGGGAGGAAACATTCAGTACTTC.

This clonotype was seen many times. The chain recombines TRBV29-1 with TRBJ2-7; D is undetermined. Germline CDR1 SQVTM, CDR2 ANQGSEA. The CDR3 loop spans 11 amino acids. V was trimmed by 4 bases and J by 1 base, leaving 5 bases between them. CDR3 coding DNA: TGCAGCGTTGGAGAATCCTACGAGCAGTACTTC. It translates to CSVGESYEQYF.

This clonotype was seen ten or more times. The CDR3 spells CASSLIRGDYGYTF. DNA for the CDR3: TGTGCCAGCAGCTTAATTCGGGGAGACTATGGCTACACCTTC. This chain joins TRBV11-2 and TRBJ1-2; D gene unclear. CDR3 length equals 14 residues. The germline V gene has CDR1 SGHAT and CDR2 FQNNGV. V was clipped by 2 bases and J by 3 bases, with 10 bases between them.

This clonotype has ten or more counts. The chain has TRBV12-3 or TRBV12-4 and TRBJ2-7; tentatively, D is TRBD1 or TRBD2 (5 bases each). The length of the CDR3 is 16 residues. V shed 6 bases and J shed 1 base, with 19 bases lying between them. In DNA, the CDR3 is TGTGCCAGCAGCCCATCAATGGGGACGCAATCCTACGAGCAGTACTTC. It translates to CASSPSMGTQSYEQYF.

V and J are TRBV2 and TRBJ1-2; D remains ambiguous. V dropped 5 bases and J dropped 6 bases, with 25 bases sitting between them. The CDR3 extends over 17 amino acids. CDR1 is SNHLY, CDR2 FYNNEI, per germline. CDR3 in DNA: TGTGCCAGCAGTCTTCTCGGGATACAGAATCTCTTCAATGGCTACACCTTC. Translating it yields CASSLLGIQNLFNGYTF.

In this sample, this clonotype turned up many times. The chain carries TRBV6-1 and TRBJ1-1, with D unresolved. The V end lost 8 bases, the J end lost 3 bases, and 16 bases lay between the germline ends. The CDR3 has 14 residues. The germline V gene has CDR1 MNHNS and CDR2 SASEGT. The CDR3 DNA reads TGTGCCAGCTCCAACCCCCTCCCAGACACTGAAGCTTTCTTT. Its translation is CASSNPLPDTEAFF.

This clonotype appeared a few times. The CDR3 sequence is CASSPPSRARETQYF. The DNA of the CDR3 is TGTGCCAGCTCACCACCTAGCAGGGCGAGGGAGACCCAGTACTTC. The V gene is TRBV18, the J gene TRBJ2-5, with D possibly being TRBD1 (5 bases). The V and J ends lost 0 bases and 5 bases respectively, with 13 bases between them. Germline CDR1 KGHSH, CDR2 LQKENI. This CDR3 comprises 15 residues.

This clonotype showed up many times. The chain employs TRBV24-1 and TRBJ1-1; D is perhaps TRBD1 (5 bases). Per the germline V gene, CDR1 is KGHDR and CDR2 is SFDVKD. V lost 5 bases, J lost 5 bases, and 17 bases lay in between. This CDR3 comprises 15 residues. The CDR3, as DNA: TGTGCCACCAGTGGATCGGGGGTTCGAGGGACTGAAGCTTTCTTT. It translates to CATSGSGVRGTEAFF.

This clonotype came up many times. The CDR3 nucleotides read TGCAGTGCTAGAGATCCCCCCGGGAGCTCTGGAAACACCATATATTTT. It codes for CSARDPPGSSGNTIYF. The rearrangement links TRBV20-1 to TRBJ1-3; D is unresolved. The V gene's germline CDR1 is DFQATT and CDR2 SNEGSKA (reference sequence). Between the trimmed V and J ends, which lost 0 bases and 0 bases, there was a span of 12 bases. CDR3 length equals 16 residues.

This clonotype was recorded at least ten times. The chain recombines TRBV7-2 with TRBJ2-3; 10 bases agree with TRBD2. The germline CDR1 and CDR2 sequences are SGHTA and FQGNSA. CDR3 size: 15 residues. V lost 2 bases to trimming and J lost 2 bases; unmatched junction nucleotides: 1. DNA for the CDR3: TGTGCCAGCAGCTTAACTAGCGGGGTCACAGATACGCAGTATTTT. This codes for CASSLTSGVTDTQYF.

This clonotype was recorded many times. The chain couples TRBV4-1 to TRBJ1-1, with 7 bases lining up with TRBD1. Unmatched junction bases numbered 11, after V lost 7 bases and J lost 3 bases. Germline loops: CDR1 MGHRA, CDR2 YSYEKL. The CDR3 extends over 15 amino acids. The CDR3 DNA reads TGCGCCAGCAACCCCAGGGGGGGGACGGACACTGAAGCTTTCTTT. Its translation: CASNPRGGTDTEAFF.

This clonotype was observed at least ten times. The chain uses TRBV5-5 and TRBJ2-3; 9 bases line up with TRBD2. With V trimmed by 2 bases and J by 6 bases, 7 bases remained unmatched. The germline CDR1 and CDR2 sequences are SGHKS and YYEKEE (reference sequence). The CDR3 length is 15 residues. CDR3 region: CASSFQREVSDTQYF. In DNA form, the CDR3 reads TGTGCCAGCAGCTTTCAGCGGGAGGTATCGGATACGCAGTATTTT.

The chain combines TRBV11-2 with TRBJ2-5; D gene ambiguous. This CDR3 is 16 amino acids long. The ends were cut back, 2 bases at V and 0 bases at J, with 13 bases in the middle. Germline loops: CDR1 SGHAT, CDR2 FQNNGV. CDR3 DNA sequence: TGTGCCAGCAGCTTAACCCAAAGACCGTACCAAGAGACCCAGTACTTC. It encodes CASSLTQRPYQETQYF.

This clonotype was counted at least ten times. V is TRBV5-1 and J is TRBJ1-5; D is unresolved. The V and J ends lost 3 bases and 2 bases respectively, with 9 bases between them. The germline V gene has CDR1 SGHRS and CDR2 YFSETQ. The CDR3 loop spans 14 amino acids. The CDR3 region has the DNA TGCGCCAGCAGCTCCGACTTCGGCAATCAGCCCCAGCATTTT. Translation: CASSSDFGNQPQHF.

This clonotype was counted a few times. V gene TRBV7-6 combines with J gene TRBJ1-6; D call uncertain. Germline assignment: CDR1 SGHVS and CDR2 FNYEAQ. The CDR3 has 13 amino acids. Trimming removed 0 bases at V and 9 bases at J, with 6 bases between. In nucleotides, the CDR3 is TGTGCCAGCAGCTTAGCGGGGAGTTCACCCCTCCACTTT. Its protein is CASSLAGSSPLHF.

This rearrangement joins TRBV14 to TRBJ1-1; D unresolved. Trimming pared 4 bases from V and 6 bases from J, leaving 6 bases between. Germline CDR1 reads SGHDN; CDR2 reads FVKESK. The CDR3 extends over 11 amino acids. CDR3 sequence (DNA): TGTGCCAGCAGCCGTCTTTCTGAAGCTTTCTTT. Its translation: CASSRLSEAFF.

This clonotype has a count of ten or more. The chain couples TRBV7-2 to TRBJ2-1, with D unclear. V was pared by 5 bases and J by 3 bases, with 8 bases between. The CDR3 sequence is 13 residues long. Germline V gene data show CDR1 as SGHTA and CDR2 as FQGNSA. For the CDR3, the DNA is TGTGCCAGCAGCAAGGGTAACTACAATGAGCAGTTCTTC. Translating gives CASSKGNYNEQFF.

This clonotype came up once. This may be a read error: a much more frequent sequence differs by one nucleotide. V and J are TRBV20-1 and TRBJ2-3, with a weak D call TRBD1 (6 bases). CDR3 length: 16 amino acids. V lost 6 bases, J lost 4 bases, and 23 bases lay in between. The germline V gene encodes CDR1 DFQATT and CDR2 SNEGSKA (reference sequence). The CDR3 here is CSATGIPGVWADTQYF. The DNA of the CDR3 is TGCAGTGCAACCGGAATTCCAGGGGTTTGGGCAGATACGCAGTATTTT.

In its sample, this clonotype was seen a few times. The V gene is TRBV10-3, the J gene TRBJ1-2; perhaps TRBD1 as D (5 bases). CDR1 ENHRY and CDR2 SYGVKD come from the germline V gene. V was trimmed by 6 bases and J by 0 bases, leaving 17 bases between them. This CDR3 has 16 residues. This chain's CDR3 is CAISRDEELPNYGYTF. The DNA of the CDR3 is TGTGCCATCAGCCGGGACGAAGAACTACCTAACTATGGCTACACCTTC.

This clonotype was found many times. This chain connects TRBV6-1 to TRBJ2-7; D is ambiguous. With 3 bases removed from V and 0 bases from J, the gap between germline ends came to 6 bases. The V gene's germline CDR1 is MNHNS and CDR2 SASEGT. The CDR3 is 13 residues long. CDR3 sequence (DNA): TGTGCCAGCAGTGATAAGAGCTCCTACGAGCAGTACTTC. Its protein is CASSDKSSYEQYF.

In this sample, this clonotype turned up a few times. The rearrangement uses TRBV7-9 and TRBJ2-7; D unclear. Germline lookup yields CDR1 SEHNR and CDR2 FQNEAQ (reference sequence). This CDR3 is built from 13 residues. V lost 4 bases to trimming and J lost 5 bases, with 12 bases between them. The chain's CDR3 is CASSSILLHEQYF. In DNA, the CDR3 is TGTGCCAGCAGCTCGATTTTACTCCACGAGCAGTACTTC.

In this sample, this clonotype turned up many times. J is TRBJ2-3 and V is TRBV7-2, with 8 nucleotides matching TRBD2. From germline, CDR1 is SGHTA and CDR2 FQGNSA. V was pared by 5 bases and J by 6 bases, with 7 bases of the junction left unmatched. The CDR3 consists of 14 residues. Here the CDR3 reads CASSPRRTSDTQYF. The CDR3, as DNA: TGTGCCAGCAGCCCCCGCCGGACTAGCGATACGCAGTATTTT.

This chain connects TRBV20-1 to TRBJ2-2; TRBD1 agrees at 10 bases. V lost 3 bases to trimming and J lost 2 bases; unmatched junction nucleotides: 9. The CDR3 has 17 amino acids. CDR1 is DFQATT and CDR2 is SNEGSKA in the germline V gene (reference sequence). In DNA form, the CDR3 reads TGCAGTGCTAGTAGCTGGGACAGGGGACGTAACACCGGGGAGCTGTTTTTT. Protein sequence: CSASSWDRGRNTGELFF.

The chain uses TRBV18 and TRBJ2-7; 8 positions agree with TRBD1. Germline V gene lookup returns CDR1 KGHSH and CDR2 LQKENI. J lost 5 bases, V lost 1 base, and 7 bases had no gene match. The CDR3 has 15 amino acids. CDR3 sequence: CASSPLLDRAHEQYF. CDR3 DNA: TGTGCCAGCTCACCACTCCTGGACAGGGCCCACGAGCAGTACTTC.

The chain combines TRBV30 with TRBJ2-3, with D possibly matching TRBD2 (5 bases). Trimming removed 7 bases from V and 0 bases from J, with 26 bases in between. The CDR3 runs 18 residues. Germline-derived CDR1 and CDR2 are GTSNPN and SVGIG (reference sequence). The CDR3 reads CASRGLRGLSASTDTQYF. The CDR3 DNA sequence: TGTGCCTCGAGAGGTCTTCGCGGGCTTTCTGCTAGCACAGATACGCAGTATTTT.